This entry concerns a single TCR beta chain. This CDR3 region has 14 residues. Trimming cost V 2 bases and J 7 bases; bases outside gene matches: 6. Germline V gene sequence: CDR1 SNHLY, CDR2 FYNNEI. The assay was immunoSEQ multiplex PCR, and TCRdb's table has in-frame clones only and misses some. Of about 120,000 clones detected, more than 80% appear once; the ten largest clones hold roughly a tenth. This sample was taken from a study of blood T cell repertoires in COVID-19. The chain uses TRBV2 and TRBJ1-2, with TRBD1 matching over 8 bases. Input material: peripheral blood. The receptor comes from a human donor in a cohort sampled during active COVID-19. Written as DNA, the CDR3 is TGTGCCAGCAGTGAAAAGCAGGGGGCTTCTGGCTACACCTTC. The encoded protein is CASSEKQGASGYTF.